Below, 7 T cell receptor beta chains from the same sample are listed, as sequenced in a study of blood T cell repertoires in COVID-19. Data came from immunoSEQ multiplex PCR; TCRdb stores just in-frame clones and leaves some out. The sample lists tens of thousands of clones, around 84% seen once, with 5.6% in the top ten. The sequenced material came from peripheral blood. The source of these receptors is a woman aged 60-75 years with acute or convalescent COVID-19.

The gene calls are TRBV4-1 and TRBJ1-5; 9 nucleotides match TRBD1. Germline assignment: CDR1 MGHRA and CDR2 YSYEKL. CDR3 size: 18 residues. V lost 0 bases, J lost 1 base, and 7 bases stayed unmatched. CDR3 nucleotide sequence: TGCGCCAGCAGCCAAGATCCTTGGACAGGGGCGAGCAATCAGCCCCAGCATTTT. It yields the protein CASSQDPWTGASNQPQHF.

The chain has TRBV3-1 (or the pseudogene TRBV3-2) and TRBJ2-7; 9 positions agree with TRBD2. This CDR3 region has 14 residues. Germline CDR1 and CDR2: LGHDT and YNNKEL (reference sequence). The V gene end was trimmed by 5 bases and the J gene end by 2 bases; junction bases not matched to a gene: 4. The CDR3 DNA reads as TGTGCCAGCAGCAAATCTAGCGGGGCCTACGAGCAGTACTTC. Translated: CASSKSSGAYEQYF.

The CDR3 DNA follows: TGTGCCAGCAGCTTGGTTGGGGCTATCATGAACACTGAAGCTTTCTTT. This encodes CASSLVGAIMNTEAFF. The chain carries TRBV5-6 and TRBJ1-1; D is possibly TRBD1 (5 bases). V was shortened by 0 bases and J by 0 bases, with 12 bases between the two germline ends. This CDR3 region has 16 residues. Germline V gene lookup returns CDR1 SGHDT and CDR2 YYEEEE.

The J gene is TRBJ2-2, the V gene TRBV6-1, with TRBD1 identical over 8 bases. V dropped 2 bases and J dropped 15; count of bases not matched to a gene: 11. The germline CDR1 and CDR2 sequences are MNHNS and SASEGT. This CDR3 comprises 14 residues. The CDR3 region is CASSEMGRTGKMFF. CDR3 coding DNA: TGTGCCAGCAGTGAAATGGGCCGGACAGGGAAGATGTTTTTT.

This clone turned up a few times. V is TRBV6-6 and J is TRBJ2-3; possible D gene TRBD1, 5 bases. V lost 10 bases to trimming and J lost 3 bases, with 11 bases between them. The CDR3 sequence is 12 residues long. Looked up from germline, CDR1 is MNHNY and CDR2 is SVGAGI (reference sequence). CDR3 amino acids: CATRRQTDTQYF. The DNA for the CDR3 is TGTGCCACCAGGAGACAGACAGATACGCAGTATTTT.

J is TRBJ2-1 and V is TRBV3-1 (or the pseudogene TRBV3-2), with 16 bases lining up with TRBD2. Trimming removed 3 bases from V and 8 bases from J; junction bases left unmatched: 1. CDR1 is LGHDT and CDR2 is YNNKEL in the germline V gene (reference sequence). The CDR3 contains 15 residues. CDR3: CASSQGLAGGHEQFF. In nucleotides, the CDR3 is TGTGCCAGCAGCCAGGGACTAGCGGGGGGGCATGAGCAGTTCTTC.

J is TRBJ1-5 and V is TRBV6-1; 9 bases line up with TRBD1. Germline CDR1 and CDR2: MNHNS and SASEGT. The CDR3 runs to 16 residues. V lost 4 bases to trimming and J lost 2 bases; unmatched junction nucleotides: 6. CDR3 bases: TGTGCCAGCAGTGGAACAGGGGGCGCGGGCAATCAGCCCCAGCATTTT. Its translation is CASSGTGGAGNQPQHF.